The rows below give T cell receptor beta chains drawn from one sample of a study of shared clonotypes between healthy human individuals. Profiled with immunoSEQ multiplex PCR; TCRdb holds only in-frame clones, not every one. The sample includes a few hundred thousand clones, roughly 85% of them seen just once. The sequenced material came from PBMCs. The source is a woman aged 40 to 50 in good health. Some clones in this sample may be carry-over from other donors' samples. CDR3s leave out the opening cysteine and the closing phenylalanine or tryptophan. A D gene is named only where the DNA matches it firmly.

d_call j_call v_call cdr3_aa
TRBD2 TRBJ2-3 TRBV28 ASSLFGFGEGSTDTQY
TRBD1 TRBJ2-7 TRBV6-1 ASSLPGQGYEQY
- TRBJ1-2 TRBV6-6 ASTPAGFYGYT
TRBD1 TRBJ2-7 TRBV28 ASRTGVTYEQY
- TRBJ1-1 TRBV7-2 ASSFGGVSAEKEAF
- TRBJ2-1 TRBV18 ASFTTTSQF
TRBD2 - TRBV2 ASSEGLAGGEQY
- TRBJ2-1 TRBV9 ASSETQLNEQF
TRBD1 TRBJ2-7 TRBV5-1 ASSTGGPGYEQY
- TRBJ2-1 TRBV15 ATSRDSGNEQF
TRBD1 TRBJ2-7 TRBV11-2 ASSRRLGQGDEQY
TRBD2 TRBJ2-1 TRBV11-3 ASSLGLASVEQF
TRBD2 TRBJ2-3 TRBV6-7 ASSTAAPRLAGVSTDTQY
TRBD2 TRBJ2-7 TRBV5-4 ASSSGLAGSGEQY
- TRBJ2-7 TRBV6-5 ASSKDARSYEQY
TRBD2 TRBJ2-1 TRBV11-2 ASSLDRDRWGGLGEQF
TRBD1 TRBJ2-7 TRBV4-1 ASSRQGSYEQY
TRBD1 TRBJ2-5 TRBV19 ASRNNRGLGETQY
- TRBJ1-5 TRBV6-1 ASSLQGNSNQPQH
- TRBJ2-5 TRBV7-9 ASSFLVSLRETQY
- TRBJ2-1 TRBV19 ASSLGQGTNEQF
- TRBJ2-2 TRBV2 ASSLGDTNTGELF